A selection of T cell receptor beta chains follows, all from one sample in a study of CD8 T cells in Susac syndrome. MiXCR was run by TCRdb on the immunoSEQ multiplex PCR reads, yielding one entry per CDR3 protein. Of 250,000 to 300,000 distinct CDR3 sequences listed, more than 75% are singletons. The sequencing sample was made of CD8+ T cells from PBMCs. The receptors shown here come from a human donor with multiple sclerosis. The CDR3 runs from the conserved cysteine through the conserved F or W.

V gene: TRBV28
J gene: TRBJ2-6
CDR3 protein: CASSLLVIGANVLTF

V gene: TRBV2
J gene: TRBJ2-7
CDR3 protein: CATHRGQAYEQYF

V gene: TRBV15
J gene: TRBJ2-3
CDR3 protein: CATSRDPAGGTDTQYF

V gene: TRBV12-5
J gene: TRBJ2-1
CDR3 protein: CASALTTGGGSYNEQFF

V gene: TRBV4-1
J gene: TRBJ2-3
CDR3 protein: CASSYRLTSTDTQYF

V gene: TRBV20-1
J gene: TRBJ2-7
CDR3 protein: CSASLGTSTSYEQYF

V gene: TRBV28
J gene: TRBJ2-2
CDR3 protein: CASSATSAGELFF

V gene: TRBV19
J gene: TRBJ2-7
CDR3 protein: CASSIRDRLEEQYF

V gene: TRBV7-9
J gene: TRBJ1-1
CDR3 protein: CASSLADRAAFF

V gene: TRBV9
J gene: TRBJ2-7
CDR3 protein: CASSPSVLADTYEQYF

V gene: TRBV9
J gene: TRBJ1-1
CDR3 protein: CASSVDNTEAFF

V gene: TRBV27
J gene: TRBJ2-7
CDR3 protein: CASSLLGMREQYF

V gene: TRBV29-1
J gene: TRBJ2-1
CDR3 protein: CSVVMGLAGASPRYNEQFF

V gene: TRBV2
J gene: TRBJ2-4
CDR3 protein: CASSVPAAREKNIQYF

V gene: TRBV19
J gene: TRBJ2-6
CDR3 protein: CASTPSGANVLTF

V gene: TRBV5-6
J gene: TRBJ1-5
CDR3 protein: CASSMLQGGHQPQHF

V gene: TRBV28
J gene: TRBJ2-3
CDR3 protein: CASSLSLARADTQYF

V gene: TRBV20-1
J gene: TRBJ1-5
CDR3 protein: CSARVGDQPQHF

V gene: TRBV2
J gene: TRBJ2-7
CDR3 protein: CASSSGTGYEQYF

V gene: TRBV27
J gene: TRBJ2-2
CDR3 protein: CASSLFRTGRTGELFF

V gene: TRBV6-1
J gene: TRBJ2-1
CDR3 protein: CASSEWRWQGDEQFF

V gene: TRBV19
J gene: TRBJ2-7
CDR3 protein: CAVASGQALSEQYF

V gene: TRBV13
J gene: TRBJ2-5
CDR3 protein: CASRLGLAKETQYF

V gene: TRBV28
J gene: TRBJ2-7
CDR3 protein: CASSRTSWSYEQYF

V gene: TRBV28
J gene: TRBJ2-3
CDR3 protein: CASRLGTSSTDTQYF

V gene: TRBV7-9
J gene: TRBJ1-2
CDR3 protein: CASSLTRATGSNYGYTF

V gene: TRBV10-1
J gene: TRBJ2-1
CDR3 protein: CASSDLGLAGISGEQFF

V gene: TRBV7-6
J gene: TRBJ2-7
CDR3 protein: CASSLNRGAQTRSSYEQYF

V gene: TRBV30
J gene: TRBJ2-7
CDR3 protein: CAWSHGRGGDEQYF

V gene: TRBV28
J gene: TRBJ2-7
CDR3 protein: CASTSGYEQYF

V gene: TRBV6-1
J gene: TRBJ1-2
CDR3 protein: CASNPQRVGAGYTF

V gene: TRBV28
J gene: TRBJ2-2
CDR3 protein: CASQRLVAYTGELFF

V gene: TRBV15
J gene: TRBJ2-7
CDR3 protein: CATSSPDRVYEQYF

V gene: TRBV12-3/TRBV12-4
J gene: TRBJ1-1
CDR3 protein: CASSLDPRDTEAFF

V gene: TRBV19
J gene: TRBJ2-1
CDR3 protein: CASSKRGETPSGRTPDNEQFF

V gene: TRBV28
J gene: TRBJ2-2
CDR3 protein: CASTLQGGTGELFF

V gene: TRBV7-9
J gene: TRBJ2-5
CDR3 protein: CASSFPAWETQYF

V gene: TRBV30
J gene: TRBJ2-2
CDR3 protein: CAWSVGGAAGELFF

V gene: TRBV28
J gene: TRBJ2-2
CDR3 protein: CASSLVFGNTGELFF

V gene: TRBV15
J gene: TRBJ1-2
CDR3 protein: CATSGRNRDGYTF

V gene: TRBV4-1
J gene: TRBJ2-7
CDR3 protein: CASSPPGRVEQYF

V gene: TRBV7-8
J gene: TRBJ2-1
CDR3 protein: CASSRTGGRGDEQFF

V gene: TRBV12-3/TRBV12-4
J gene: TRBJ2-3
CDR3 protein: CASNQGLLGSTDTQYF

V gene: TRBV9
J gene: TRBJ1-5
CDR3 protein: CASSAYQGPGPQHF

V gene: TRBV9
J gene: TRBJ1-2
CDR3 protein: CASSVPRQGVVSGYTF

V gene: TRBV16
J gene: TRBJ2-1
CDR3 protein: CASSHNSRNEQFF

V gene: TRBV30
J gene: TRBJ2-7
CDR3 protein: CAWSLGLAAEQYF